These T cell receptor beta chains were read from a single sample in a study of T-cell reconstitution after alpha-beta-depleted transplantation in children. TCRdb re-derived calls from the PCR reads in MiXCR, one entry per CDR3 protein. The data contain 150,000 to 250,000 distinct CDR3 sequences, roughly 15% of them singletons. Sample: PBMCs from the stem cell graft donor, taken from the stem cell graft. These receptors were obtained from a human donor who donated a stem cell graft to a child with acute lymphoblastic leukemia. Each CDR3 is given without its conserved first and last residue. Each record gives: D gene, V gene, CDR3 protein. The D gene is left open where the match is weak.

TRBD2,TRBV20-1,SAKTTSGYYNEQF
.,TRBV6-5,ASSYAAGELF
TRBD2,TRBV5-1,ASSTGLAGALSTDTQY
.,TRBV6-1,ASSSGPAVSYEQY
TRBD2,TRBV25-1,ASRWEGLNEQF
.,TRBV5-1,ASSLASPGETQY
TRBD2,TRBV10-2,ASSESIWSGLAGGPGNEQF
TRBD1,TRBV20-1,SAQQGAFEETQY
.,TRBV20-1,SASLKAHEQF
.,TRBV7-8,ASSPRSGRTEAF
.,TRBV20-1,SAFGRDSLSRSSRYNEQF
TRBD1,TRBV6-1,ASRAHDRVTEAF
TRBD1,TRBV28,AIRDRYQETQY
.,TRBV11-2,ASSMSGVRDTQY
TRBD1,TRBV29-1,SVETGGREQF
TRBD2,TRBV20-1,SATGLAGGSYEQY
TRBD1,TRBV12-3/TRBV12-4,ASSKTGVDEKLF
TRBD1,TRBV5-1,ASSLSPGQLSYEQY
TRBD2,TRBV29-1,SVFRTSGTDTQY
TRBD1,TRBV5-5,ASSPGTVDEKLF
.,TRBV20-1,SARGGEVNQPQH
.,TRBV12-3/TRBV12-4,ASSLQDTGRYGQPQH
TRBD1,TRBV6-6,ASRPGQGNIQY
TRBD2,TRBV19,ASTRLAGDSDTQY
TRBD2,TRBV11-2,ASSLAGGPANNEQF